The 10 T cell receptor beta chains below come from one sample, sequenced in a study of T cell responses to AZD1222 COVID-19 vaccine. Profiling relied on immunoSEQ multiplex PCR, and the TCRdb table lists in-frame clones only, not all of them. The sample includes 130,000 or so clones, approximately 92% of them seen just once. The source was peripheral blood, collected 28 days after the second AZD1222 dose. These TCRs come from an adult who received the AZD1222 COVID-19 vaccine.

The gene calls are TRBV6-2 or TRBV6-3 and TRBJ1-1; D unresolved. CDR3 length: 13 residues. V lost 4 bases and J lost 10, with 16 bases in between. CDR1 is MNHEY and CDR2 is SVGEGT in the germline V gene. CDR3 DNA sequence: TGTGCCAGCAGTTCCGCGGACCGCTCTGGAGCTTTCTTT. Translating it yields CASSSADRSGAFF.

This chain uses TRBV14 with TRBJ2-1; D may be TRBD2 (5 bases). This CDR3 spans 15 amino acids. Germline loops: CDR1 SGHDN, CDR2 FVKESK. V dropped 6 bases and J dropped 7 bases, with 19 bases sitting between them. For the CDR3, the DNA is TGTGCCAGCAGACGGGCGGGTAGTCTTATTAATGAGCAGTTCTTC. This codes for CASRRAGSLINEQFF.

This clone has only a few counts. CDR3 residues: CASSYFSQIGRANHSGANVLTF. CDR3 DNA sequence: TGTGCCAGCAGTTATTTTAGTCAGATAGGACGAGCAAACCACTCTGGGGCCAACGTCCTGACTTTC. The chain recombines TRBV6-9 with TRBJ2-6; D not certain. The CDR3 totals 22 residues. Trimming removed 1 base from V and 0 bases from J, with 25 bases in between. Germline-derived CDR1 and CDR2 are MNHGY and SVAAGI.

J is TRBJ1-2 and V is TRBV19, with D hard to call. The V and J ends lost 3 bases and 2 bases respectively, with 10 bases between them. This CDR3 has 14 residues. From germline, CDR1 is LNHDA and CDR2 SQIVND (reference sequence). This CDR3 is CASSIMDANYGYTF. The CDR3 DNA is TGTGCCAGTAGTATTATGGACGCGAACTATGGCTACACCTTC.

CDR3 protein: CASTFSGQGQDTQYF. CDR3 in DNA: TGTGCCAGCACCTTCTCTGGACAGGGGCAAGATACGCAGTATTTT. This sequence joins TRBV6-6 and TRBJ2-3; 9 bases are shared with TRBD1. The CDR3 extends over 15 amino acids. The germline gives CDR1 MNHNY, CDR2 SVGAGI (reference sequence). The trim removed 7 bases at V and 5 bases at J, leaving 10 bases unmatched.

J is TRBJ1-1 and V is TRBV7-9; D gene ambiguous. This CDR3 has 14 amino acids. V was clipped by 5 bases and J by 4 bases, with 14 bases between them. The germline gives CDR1 SEHNR, CDR2 FQNEAQ (reference sequence). The CDR3 here is CASSPRSSSTEAFF. The CDR3 coding sequence is TGTGCCAGCAGCCCCCGCAGTAGTAGCACTGAAGCTTTCTTT.

This rearrangement joins TRBV12-3 or TRBV12-4 to TRBJ1-1; the D is unclear. The V end lost 6 bases, the J end lost 3 bases, and 5 bases lay between the germline ends. The CDR3 has 11 amino acids. The CDR3 bases are TGTGCCAGCAGGGGAGACACTGAAGCTTTCTTT. Amino acids: CASRGDTEAFF.

The chain combines TRBV5-1 with TRBJ2-7, with 11 nucleotides matching TRBD1. The germline gives CDR1 SGHRS, CDR2 YFSETQ. Trimming took 4 bases from V and 7 from J; bases not matched to a gene: 7. The CDR3 is 14 amino acids. CDR3 sequence reads: CASSVGQGAKEQYF. The CDR3 nucleotides read TGCGCCAGCAGCGTCGGACAGGGGGCGAAAGAGCAGTACTTC.

The chain employs TRBV6-2 or TRBV6-3 and TRBJ2-2, with D perhaps TRBD1 (6 bases). Trimming stripped 4 bases from V and 3 bases from J, with 12 bases between. Looked up from germline, CDR1 is MNHEY and CDR2 is SVGEGT. This CDR3 comprises 15 residues. The CDR3 protein is CASSFQGKDTGELFF. The CDR3 nucleotides are TGTGCCAGCAGTTTTCAGGGGAAGGACACCGGGGAGCTGTTTTTT.

V is TRBV15 and J is TRBJ1-1; 9 nucleotides agree with TRBD1. Germline V gives CDR1 LNHNV, CDR2 YYDKDF (reference sequence). The CDR3 is 15 residues long. With V trimmed by 1 base and J by 7 bases, 7 bases remained unmatched. The CDR3 DNA reads TGTGCCACCAGCAGAGTACAGGGGGCTGGGGGTGAAGCTTTCTTT. This codes for CATSRVQGAGGEAFF. The full variable domain, completed using reference TRBV15 and TRBJ1-1, is DAMVIQNPRYQVTQFGKPVTLSCSQTLNHNVMYWYQQKSSQAPKLLFHYYDKDFNNEADTPDNFQSRRPNTSFCFLDIRSPGLGDTAMYLCATSRVQGAGGEAFFGQGTRLTVV.